The entry below describes one TCR beta chain. Its antigen is still unknown. This specimen comes from a study of T cell responses to AZD1222 COVID-19 vaccine. General study findings and limits: Reportedly, nearly half of unique spike TCRs recognized epitopes outside B.1.351/B.1.1.7 mutations. Of the AZD1222 recipients, only 6 or 7 were seropositive at baseline. Breadth and depth of Spike-specific TCRs rose after two AZD1222 doses.

The assay was immunoSEQ multiplex PCR, and TCRdb's table has in-frame clones only and misses some. The sample records about 150,000 clones, 75% to 85% being singletons. The CDR3 has 16 amino acids. In germline, CDR1 is LNHDA, CDR2 SQIVND (reference sequence). Trimming cost V 3 bases and J 7 bases; bases outside gene matches: 6. The sequence derives from an adult in good health. The V and J genes are TRBV19 and TRBJ2-2; 12 bases map to TRBD1. The sample here was peripheral blood, taken on day 0 of MenACWY control vaccination. The CDR3 DNA is TGTGCCAGTAGTATTGGGACAGGGGGCGCAGGCGGGGAGCTGTTTTTT. It translates to CASSIGTGGAGGELFF.